These 27 T cell receptor beta chains originate from one sample sequenced in a study of blood T cell repertoires in COVID-19. The assay was immunoSEQ multiplex PCR, and TCRdb's table has in-frame clones only and misses some. The table shows about 250,000 clones, with approximately 90% occurring only once. Sequenced input: peripheral blood. These receptor sequences come from a woman aged 25 to 39 with COVID-19, enrolled during active disease.

The V and J genes are TRBV11-2 and TRBJ2-7; 7 positions agree with TRBD2. The CDR3 runs 14 residues. Unmatched junction bases numbered 8, after V lost 3 bases and J lost 6 bases. The germline gives CDR1 SGHAT, CDR2 FQNNGV. The CDR3: CASSFSLAVIEQYV. CDR3 DNA: TGTGCCAGCAGCTTCAGCCTAGCGGTCATCGAGCAGTACGTC.

V and J are TRBV6-5 and TRBJ2-7; the match to TRBD2 covers 10 bases. Germline CDR1 reads MNHEY; CDR2 reads SVGAGI. After removal of 6 bases from V and 7 bases from J, the junction contained 12 bases not matched to a gene. The CDR3 extends over 15 amino acids. CDR3 amino acids: CASRRISSGRKEQYV. The CDR3 region has the DNA TGTGCCAGCAGACGGATAAGTAGCGGGAGGAAAGAGCAGTACGTC.

The chain uses TRBV7-9 and TRBJ2-1; 7 bases fit TRBD1. The germline V gene encodes CDR1 SEHNR and CDR2 FQNEAQ (reference sequence). This CDR3 is built from 13 residues. Trimming at V came to 1 base and at J to 8 bases, leaving 2 bases not matched to a gene. CDR3 nucleotides: TGTGCCAGCAGCTTAGGGACAGGTGATGAGCAGTTCTTC. Protein sequence: CASSLGTGDEQFF.

V usage is TRBV5-5 and J usage is TRBJ2-7, with 9 bases fitting TRBD1. The germline V gene encodes CDR1 SGHKS and CDR2 YYEKEE (reference sequence). This CDR3 comprises 13 residues. The junction had 3 bases not matched to a gene; V was cut back by 2 bases and J by 6 bases. The CDR3 DNA sequence: TGTGCCAGCAGCTTAACAGGGGGCTTCGAGCAGTACTTC. Amino acids: CASSLTGGFEQYF.

The chain carries TRBV28 and TRBJ1-1; the match to TRBD1 covers 7 bases. Germline CDR1 MDHEN, CDR2 SYDVKM. This CDR3 is 15 amino acids long. The V and J ends lost 7 bases and 0 bases, in that order; junction bases with no gene match: 8. The chain's CDR3 is CASTTSGTVNTEAFF. CDR3 bases: TGTGCCAGCACTACATCTGGGACAGTGAACACTGAAGCTTTCTTT.

The chain uses TRBV10-3 and TRBJ2-5, with TRBD2 as a possible D gene (6 bases). CDR1 and CDR2 (germline): ENHRY, SYGVKD. Trimming removed 4 bases at V and 5 bases at J, with 20 bases between. CDR3 length equals 16 residues. For the CDR3, the DNA is TGTGCCATCAGTGCTGCAAGTCGGAGGGCTGGGGAGACCCAGTACTTC. Protein product: CAISAASRRAGETQYF.

This clone appeared a single time. In nucleotides, the CDR3 is TGTGCCAGCTCACCACCGGGACTAGCGGGAGGGAGCTCCTACAATGAGCAGTTCTTC. Translated, it gives CASSPPGLAGGSSYNEQFF. The J gene is TRBJ2-1, the V gene TRBV18; 16 bases map to TRBD2. J was trimmed by 0 bases and V by 0 bases; bases with no gene match: 2. CDR1 is KGHSH, CDR2 LQKENI, per germline. The CDR3 spans 19 residues.

The chain carries TRBV3-1 (or the pseudogene TRBV3-2) and TRBJ1-2; 9 nucleotides line up with TRBD1. V gave up 4 bases and J gave up 4 bases; unmatched junction bases: 4. The CDR3 sequence is 14 residues long. Germline V gene data show CDR1 as LGHDT and CDR2 as YNNKEL (reference sequence). CDR3 sequence (DNA): TGTGCCAGCAGCCCCGAACAGGGGGCCTATGGCTACACCTTC. This gives the protein CASSPEQGAYGYTF.

This chain uses TRBV10-3 with TRBJ1-2; 7 positions match TRBD1. CDR1 is ENHRY and CDR2 is SYGVKD in the germline V gene. The CDR3 has 15 residues. The V gene end was trimmed by 2 bases and the J gene end by 6 bases; junction bases not matched to a gene: 9. CDR3 nucleotides: TGTGCCATCAGTGAGACCCAGACAGGGTATAATGGCTACACCTTC. It is translated as CAISETQTGYNGYTF.

The chain links TRBV7-2 to TRBJ1-2, with D perhaps TRBD1 (5 bases). The V end was cut by 8 bases, the J end by 2 bases, with 12 bases between. This CDR3 has 13 amino acids. Germline assignment: CDR1 SGHTA and CDR2 FQGNSA. The CDR3: CASSGAANYGYTF. The CDR3 nucleotides read TGTGCCAGCTCTGGGGCGGCGAACTATGGCTACACCTTC.

V gene TRBV7-2 combines with J gene TRBJ2-3, with 8 bases aligning to TRBD1. The CDR3 covers 15 residues. Per the germline V gene, CDR1 is SGHTA and CDR2 is FQGNSA. V dropped 3 bases and J dropped 6; count of bases not matched to a gene: 8. CDR3 in DNA: TGTGCCAGCAGCTTGCTGGGACAGGAGGGCGATACGCAGTATTTT. Amino acid sequence: CASSLLGQEGDTQYF.

The chain links TRBV28 to TRBJ1-2; 8 bases fit TRBD1. The CDR3 is 17 amino acids. Unmatched junction bases numbered 16, after V lost 2 bases and J lost 8 bases. Germline CDR1 is MDHEN and CDR2 is SYDVKM. CDR3 region: CASSLPGTGKMLGGYTF. CDR3 in DNA: TGTGCCAGCAGTTTACCCGGGACAGGCAAGATGCTTGGCGGCTACACCTTC.

This chain uses TRBV3-1 (or the pseudogene TRBV3-2) with TRBJ1-1, with 7 bases that match TRBD1. The length of the CDR3 is 14 residues. The junction had 4 bases not matched to a gene; V was cut back by 4 bases and J by 2 bases. CDR1 is LGHDT, CDR2 YNNKEL, per germline (reference sequence). The CDR3, as DNA: TGTGCCAGCAGCCCTCGGGACAGAAACACTGAAGCTTTCTTT. This codes for CASSPRDRNTEAFF.

The chain recombines TRBV5-1 with TRBJ2-3, with 8 bases matching TRBD2. The trim removed 1 base at V and 2 bases at J, leaving 9 bases unmatched. The CDR3 is 17 amino acids. Germline CDR1 and CDR2: SGHRS and YFSETQ. The CDR3 nucleotides read TGCGCCAGCAGCTTGATATTTAGCGGGGAAACCACAGATACGCAGTATTTT. Translated: CASSLIFSGETTDTQYF.

The chain recombines TRBV19 with TRBJ2-2; D may be TRBD2 (7 bases). Trimming took 9 bases from V and 5 from J, leaving 19 bases between them. CDR3 length: 15 residues. Per germline, CDR1 LNHDA and CDR2 SQIVND (reference sequence). This CDR3 is CASGPGGQGTGELFF. The CDR3 DNA is TGTGCCAGCGGGCCCGGGGGGCAAGGAACCGGGGAGCTGTTTTTT. The full variable domain, in which reference TRBV19 and TRBJ2-2 provide the parts outside the CDR3, is DGGITQSPKYLFRKEGQNVTLSCEQNLNHDAMYWYRQDPGQGLRLIYYSQIVNDFQKGDIAEGYSVSREKKESFPLTVTSAQKNPTAFYLCASGPGGQGTGELFFGEGSRLTVL.

This clone appeared once. The rearrangement links TRBV19 to TRBJ2-5, with 9 bases that match TRBD1. CDR1 and CDR2 (germline): LNHDA, SQIVND (reference sequence). After removal of 4 bases from V and 5 bases from J, the junction contained 8 bases not matched to a gene. The CDR3 loop spans 15 amino acids. In DNA, the CDR3 is TGTGCCAGTAGTAGACAGGGGGGGGTTTGGGAGACCCAGTACTTC. This encodes CASSRQGGVWETQYF.

The sample holds a few counts of this clone. The V gene is TRBV11-2, the J gene TRBJ1-4; 11 bases match TRBD1. Germline V gene sequence: CDR1 SGHAT, CDR2 FQNNGV. With V trimmed by 6 bases and J by 3 bases, 9 bases remained unmatched. The CDR3 runs 17 residues. The CDR3: CASRPGTGGNSNEKLFF. CDR3 nucleotides: TGTGCCAGCAGACCCGGGACAGGGGGTAATTCTAATGAAAAACTGTTTTTT.

The J gene is TRBJ2-5, the V gene TRBV6-5; maybe TRBD2 (5 bases). V shed 6 bases and J shed 7 bases, with 15 bases lying between them. The length of the CDR3 is 13 residues. The germline V gene has CDR1 MNHEY and CDR2 SVGAGI. CDR3 DNA sequence: TGTGCCAGCAGGTTTAGTGGGGAGCGGACCCAGTACTTC. This codes for CASRFSGERTQYF.

The chain is built from TRBV4-3 and TRBJ2-1; the match to TRBD2 covers 10 bases. Germline loops: CDR1 LGHNA, CDR2 YSLEER. J gave up 6 bases and V 1 base, and 9 bases lay outside the gene matches. This CDR3 contains 17 residues. DNA of the CDR3: TGCGCCAGCAGCCAAGTACTTGGGCTAGCGGGAGCCAATGAGCAGTTCTTC. Translation gives CASSQVLGLAGANEQFF.

This clone was counted a single time. V and J are TRBV29-1 and TRBJ1-1; no firm D call. Germline lookup yields CDR1 SQVTM and CDR2 ANQGSEA. Trimming stripped 3 bases from V and 5 bases from J, with 13 bases between. This CDR3 has 13 residues. The CDR3 protein is CSVDIHSETEAFF. The CDR3 DNA follows: TGCAGCGTTGATATCCACTCCGAAACTGAAGCTTTCTTT.

The chain combines TRBV18 with TRBJ2-3; possibly TRBD2 for D (5 bases). CDR3 size: 12 residues. Deletions cut 3 bases from V and 6 bases from J, with 7 bases between. Germline CDR1 KGHSH, CDR2 LQKENI. CDR3 in DNA: TGTGCCAGCTCACCGGAGCGGGATACGCAGTATTTT. Amino acids: CASSPERDTQYF.

This clone was observed a handful of times. J is TRBJ2-7 and V is TRBV24-1, with a possible D match to TRBD2 (6 bases). V lost 5 bases and J 5 bases, leaving 12 bases between the germline ends. CDR1 and CDR2 (germline): KGHDR, SFDVKD. The CDR3 has 13 amino acids. CDR3 sequence: CATSGAGRNEQYF. In nucleotides, the CDR3 is TGTGCCACCAGTGGGGCGGGACGCAACGAGCAGTACTTC.

The chain uses TRBV11-2 and TRBJ1-4; the D gene is possibly TRBD1 (6 bases). V lost 0 bases and J 0 bases, leaving 11 bases between the germline ends. This CDR3 region has 17 residues. Germline loops: CDR1 SGHAT, CDR2 FQNNGV. CDR3 residues: CASSLEAGATTNEKLFF. CDR3 in DNA: TGTGCCAGCAGCTTAGAAGCAGGGGCCACAACTAATGAAAAACTGTTTTTT.

The chain combines TRBV5-3 with TRBJ2-7; TRBD2 matches 12 bases. TRBV5-3 is an ORF; its function is uncertain. V lost 5 bases, J lost 2 bases, and 8 bases stayed unmatched. The CDR3 extends over 16 amino acids. CDR3 DNA sequence: TGTGCCAGAAGGGGGGCCCGGACTAGCGGGACCTACGAGCAGTACGTC. Its protein product is CARRGARTSGTYEQYV.

The V and J genes are TRBV6-1 and TRBJ2-1; D is possibly TRBD2 (7 bases). There are 19 residues in the CDR3. The germline V gene has CDR1 MNHNS and CDR2 SASEGT. V lost 4 bases, J lost 6 bases, and 28 bases lay in between. Written as DNA, the CDR3 is TGTGCCAGCAGTGGGGCAGGCGGGGGCCTTCTCCTACCCAGCAATGAGCAGTTCTTC. This sequence encodes CASSGAGGGLLLPSNEQFF.

The CDR3 protein is CASSEGGPPGETQYF. The CDR3 nucleotides read TGTGCCAGCAGTGAAGGGGGCCCCCCTGGGGAGACCCAGTACTTC. The chain uses TRBV2 and TRBJ2-5, with a possible D match to TRBD1 (5 bases). The CDR3 is made up of 15 amino acids. With 1 base removed from V and 5 bases from J, the gap between germline ends came to 14 bases. The germline V gene encodes CDR1 SNHLY and CDR2 FYNNEI.

The chain combines TRBV5-4 with TRBJ2-2; D ambiguous. CDR3 size: 13 residues. CDR1 is SGHNT and CDR2 is YYREEE in the germline V gene (reference sequence). Trimming took off 3 bases at V and 3 bases at J, with 6 bases between the two ends. For the CDR3, the DNA is TGTGCCAGCAGCTCTACGGACACCGGGGAGCTGTTTTTT. Translated, it gives CASSSTDTGELFF.